This T cell receptor beta chain came from a study of T cell responses to AZD1222 COVID-19 vaccine. Whole-study findings and limits: Donors, mostly white British, included more females; clonal diversity was possibly underestimated. Every sample of the repertoires postdated the peak T cell response. Unmutated regions of variants are reportedly targeted by nearly half of spike-specific TCRs.

About this clone itself: Its antigen is unidentified.

TCRdb's copy holds only in-frame clones and misses some; the assay was immunoSEQ multiplex PCR. This table holds more than 95,000 clones, around 90% found once. This CDR3 is built from 12 residues. Germline CDR1 reads MNHEY; CDR2 reads SVGAGI. The germline V and J ends were trimmed by 2 bases and 6 bases, with 6 bases remaining between them. This chain links TRBV6-5 with TRBJ2-3; D is unresolved. The sequencing here drew on peripheral blood, taken on day 0 of AZD1222 vaccination. This TCR was recovered from an adult in good health. The CDR3 nucleotides read TGTGCCAGCAGTTACGGGCGGGATACGCAGTATTTT. Translating it yields CASSYGRDTQYF.